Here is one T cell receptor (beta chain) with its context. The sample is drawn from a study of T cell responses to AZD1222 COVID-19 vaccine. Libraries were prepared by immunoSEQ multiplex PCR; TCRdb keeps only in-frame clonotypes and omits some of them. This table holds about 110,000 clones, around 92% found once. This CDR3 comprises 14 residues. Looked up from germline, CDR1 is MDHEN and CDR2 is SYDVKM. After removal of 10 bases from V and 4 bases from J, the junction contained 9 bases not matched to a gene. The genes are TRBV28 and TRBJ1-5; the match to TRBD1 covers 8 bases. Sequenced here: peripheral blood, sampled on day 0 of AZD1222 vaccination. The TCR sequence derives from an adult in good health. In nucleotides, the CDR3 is TGTGCCACCCATTCAGGGGGCCGGAATCAGCCCCAGCATTTT. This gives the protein CATHSGGRNQPQHF. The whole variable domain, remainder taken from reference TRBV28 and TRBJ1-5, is DVKVTQSSRYLVKRTGEKVFLECVQDMDHENMFWYRQDPGLGLRLIYFSYDVKMKEKGDIPEGYSVSREKKERFSLILESASTNQTSMYLCATHSGGRNQPQHFGDGTRLSIL.